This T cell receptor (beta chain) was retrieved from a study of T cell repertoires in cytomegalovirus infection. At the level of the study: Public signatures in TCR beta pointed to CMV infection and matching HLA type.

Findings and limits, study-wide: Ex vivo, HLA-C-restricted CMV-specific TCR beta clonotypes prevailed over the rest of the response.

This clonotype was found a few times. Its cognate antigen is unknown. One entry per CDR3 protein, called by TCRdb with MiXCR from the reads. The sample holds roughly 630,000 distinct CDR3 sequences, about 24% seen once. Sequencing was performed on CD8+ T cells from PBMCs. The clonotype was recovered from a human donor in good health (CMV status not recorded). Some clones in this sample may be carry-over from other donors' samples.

CDR3 in amino acids: CASSEGPYRGGQFF. CDR3 DNA sequence: TGTGCCAGCAGTGAGGGACCCTACCGGGGAGGGCAGTTCTTC. The chain couples TRBV25-1 to TRBJ2-1; D is possibly TRBD2 (6 bases). V shed 3 bases and J shed 12 bases, with 18 bases lying between them. The CDR3 runs to 14 residues. Germline V gene data show CDR1 as MGHDK and CDR2 as SYGVNS.